The clone carrying this T cell receptor beta chain was seen more than once but under ten times. What it binds is not known. The data stem from a study of post-analysis software for immune sequencing data. Study-level information: Included courses were relapsing-remitting and secondary progressive multiple sclerosis; progressive-relapsing multiple sclerosis was also included. General study points: By F measure, samples from a shared preparation batch strongly co-clustered. Patients carried a few TRBV segments more frequently than controls did, and TRBV5-6, TRBV5-1 and TRBV20-1 were among them. Multiple sclerosis was associated with a significant reduction in normalized Chao1 diversity relative to controls.

The CDR3 has 18 residues. The junction had 9 bases not matched to a gene; V was cut back by 1 base and J by 4 bases. Germline V gene data show CDR1 as MGHRA and CDR2 as YSYEKL. Unique molecular identifiers tagged the TCR beta cDNA libraries. Once roughly 1 to 10 million T cells were used, 400,000 to 550,000 cDNA molecules resulted. TCRdb recomputed calls from the PCR reads with MiXCR, one row per CDR3 protein. The sample contains 820,000 or so distinct CDR3 sequences, roughly half of which appear only once. Sequencing was performed on blood. The chain joins TRBV4-1 to TRBJ2-5; 13 positions agree with TRBD2. The receptor's source is a girl under 18 with multiple sclerosis. CDR3 protein: CASSQVLLAGGLGETQYF. The CDR3, as DNA: TGCGCCAGCAGCCAAGTATTACTAGCGGGGGGGCTCGGAGAGACCCAGTACTTC.